This is a list of T cell receptor beta chains from one sample in a study of cytomegalovirus exposure and HLA in healthy donors. Profiling relied on immunoSEQ multiplex PCR, and the TCRdb table lists in-frame clones only, not all of them. The table lists approximately 110,000 clones, 60% to 80% of them singletons. Material: PBMCs. These TCRs come from a woman aged 30 to 39 in good health and CMV-seropositive. Both conserved end residues are trimmed from each CDR3.

>TRBV27|TRBJ1-2
ASSLDRGGYGYT
>TRBV10-3|TRBJ1-1
AINEDRVNTEAF
>TRBV18|TRBJ2-7
ASSPGLAETYEQY
>TRBV5-1|TRBJ1-3
ASSEDIGNTIY
>TRBV27|TRBJ2-7
ASSYRGLRYEQY
>TRBV27|TRBJ1-1
ASSFRGRTEAF
>TRBV6-1|TRBJ1-3
ASSEALAGGGNTIY
>TRBV27|TRBJ1-6
ASSLKNGSPLH
>TRBV19|TRBJ1-5
ASSRSQGAGQPQH
>TRBV19|TRBJ2-6
ASRQAGPLAGANVLT
>TRBV5-6|TRBJ2-5
ASSLTGVDQETQY
>TRBV6-1|TRBJ2-7
ACFSGTRHYEQY
>TRBV6-1|TRBJ1-2
ASKWTPLDYGYT
>TRBV19|TRBJ1-5
ASSPNQGLSNQPQH
>TRBV6-1|TRBJ1-1
ASSEALRERNTEAF
>TRBV25-1|TRBJ1-1
ASKITDLTEAF
>TRBV7-2|TRBJ2-1
ASSRNPGGIGNEQF
>TRBV28|TRBJ1-5
ASSTQGLH
>TRBV18|TRBJ1-5
ASSPYATGYQPQH
>TRBV30|TRBJ2-7
AWREFLVSSGEQY
>TRBV19|TRBJ2-3
ASSIDGTDTQY
>TRBV28|TRBJ2-1
ASRSQGQGISYNEQF
>TRBV5-4|TRBJ2-7
ASSSAGTSGYEQY
>TRBV4-1|TRBJ2-5
ASSQQIQETQY
>TRBV7-2|TRBJ1-3
ASSHPGAGNTIY
>TRBV28|TRBJ2-3
ASSLVLISTDTQY
>TRBV19|TRBJ1-2
ASSIIKGADYGYT
>TRBV4-2|TRBJ2-7
ASSHNTPYEQY
>TRBV30|TRBJ1-5
AWRQGWNQPQH
>TRBV5-5|TRBJ1-1
ASSLGRNTEAF